The entry below describes one TCR beta chain. The CDR3 is 15 residues long. Looked up from germline, CDR1 is SGHTA and CDR2 is FQGNSA. V lost 3 bases and J lost 4; bases outside the gene matches: 7. The data were produced by immunoSEQ multiplex PCR, yet TCRdb's version contains in-frame clones alone and is incomplete. In the table there are roughly 200,000 clones, about 85% of which are singletons. These data are taken from a study of blood T cell repertoires in COVID-19. Study information: Nucleic acid was either cDNA or gDNA, and it came from T cells, B-cell-depleted T cells, or PBMCs.

Material: peripheral blood. This TCR was recovered from a man in his 60s with active or convalescent COVID-19. This chain uses TRBV7-2 with TRBJ1-2, with TRBD1 matching 8 bases. CDR3 DNA sequence: TGTGCCAGCAGCTTTGGACAGGGAGGAAGCTATGGCTACACCTTC. Amino acids: CASSFGQGGSYGYTF.